The clone carrying this T cell receptor beta chain was seen once. Its antigen is unknown. This entry comes from a study of OX40 agonist ivuxolimab in advanced cancers. Study-wide context: Ivuxolimab was administered intravenously to patients at 0.01 to 10 mg/kg every 2 weeks.

Germline V CDR1 and CDR2: SGHVS, FQNEAQ. The CDR3 has 16 amino acids. Autoimmune disease history or systemic immunosuppression led to patients being barred. Sequencing used immunoSEQ multiplex PCR; TCRdb keeps in-frame clones, though not all of them. Here the sample spans around 75,000 clones, about 90% being singletons. Study-wide points: Part of the nonresponder group also had normalized T-cell clonal expansion that was low. Expansion of clones was among the lowest in partial responders at 0.1-3.0 mg/kg.

The sample was CD4+ or CD8+ T cells sorted from blood, taken in a trial of the OX40 agonist ivuxolimab. The rearrangement links TRBV7-8 to TRBJ2-5; 9 positions agree with TRBD1. The J call may be faulty, since TRBJ2-7 better matches the DNA end. The receptor was derived from an adult with an advanced solid tumor such as melanoma, head and neck, liver or kidney cancer. The CDR3 coding sequence is TGTGCCAGCAGCTTACCATTACGACAGGGGGTCCACGAGCAGTACTTC. This translates into CASSLPLRQGVHEQYF.